This T cell receptor (beta chain) came from a study of response to subunit inactivated influenza vaccine. From the RT-PCR reads, TCRdb called clonotypes with MiXCR, one entry per CDR3 protein. The sample comprises about 540,000 distinct CDR3 sequences, approximately 20% of which are singletons, and 2.5% to 3.5% rests with the top ten. CDR3 length: 12 amino acids. J was trimmed by 6 bases and V by 10 bases; bases with no gene match: 9. Germline CDR1 LNHDA, CDR2 SQIVND (reference sequence). This sample was also put to use in a study of T cells expressing NK-cell markers. Per that paper: Researchers built TCR beta cDNA using 5'RACE template switching with UMIs. It was sorted CD3+CD56-NKG2C+, CD3+CD56+NKG2C- and CD3+CD56+NKG2C+ T cells that provided the TCR beta repertoires. Sequencing covered eight donors, seven HCMV-seropositive and one seronegative. An anti-gamma-delta TCR antibody was added in several experiments. It restricted sorting to alpha-beta TCR-expressing T cells. These clonotypes additionally ranked first within the CD3+CD56-NKG2C+ fraction of a few donors.

This material consisted of CD4+ T cells sorted from PBMCs, taken roughly 12 days after vaccination. The TCR originated in a man aged 50 or older who received an inactivated influenza vaccine. The V call is TRBV19, the J call TRBJ2-7; the match to TRBD1 covers 7 bases. CDR3 nucleotide sequence: TGTGCCACCAGGGGGACAGATCGCGAGCAGTACTTC. Residues: CATRGTDREQYF. The full variable domain, in which reference TRBV19 and TRBJ2-7 provide the parts outside the CDR3, is DGGITQSPKYLFRKEGQNVTLSCEQNLNHDAMYWYRQDPGQGLRLIYYSQIVNDFQKGDIAEGYSVSREKKESFPLTVTSAQKNPTAFYLCATRGTDREQYFGPGTRLTVT.